This TCR beta chain came from a study of shared clonotypes between healthy human individuals. Across the whole study: Donor composition was a couple of women and three men, aged 18 to 49.

Positive CCR7 selection of CD45RO-negative cells yielded the naive CD8 cells, and terminally differentiated effector memory CD45RA+ cells were excluded. General study points: With a handful of donors compared, roughly 5% of naive CD4 clonotypes were shared.

Of note for this clone: Its target is not known.

Profiling relied on immunoSEQ multiplex PCR, and the TCRdb table lists in-frame clones only, not all of them. There are 550,000 to 750,000 clones in the sample; 92% occur only once, and about 24% lies in the top ten. The sample comprised naive CD8+ T cells sorted from blood. The sequence came from a man aged 25-45 years in good health.

The CDR3 reads CASSFGQEQYF. The CDR3 DNA sequence: TGTGCCAGCAGCTTTGGGCAGGAGCAGTATTTT. The V call is TRBV7-6, the J call TRBJ2-3; no firm D call. V shed 3 bases and J shed 11 bases, with 9 bases lying between them. CDR1 and CDR2 (germline): SGHVS, FNYEAQ. The CDR3 loop spans 11 amino acids. Looking up the rest from reference TRBV7-6 and TRBJ2-3 gives the full variable domain: GAGVSQSPRYKVTKRGQDVALRCDPISGHVSLYWYRQALGQGPEFLTYFNYEAQQDKSGLPNDRFSAERPEGSISTLTIQRTEQRDSAMYRCASSFGQEQYFGPGTRLTVL.